A selection of T cell receptor beta chains follows, all from one sample in a study of blood T cell repertoires in COVID-19. The table came from immunoSEQ multiplex PCR; TCRdb's copy has only in-frame clones and leaves some out. The sample lists more than 60,000 clones; around 80% were seen once. Sequenced input: peripheral blood. Receptors originate from a man aged 60 to 69 with acute or convalescent COVID-19. Both conserved end residues are part of each CDR3.

V gene: TRBV5-1
CDR3 protein: CASSPSPGTGVVRETQYF

V gene: TRBV27
CDR3 protein: CASSGSGTDTQYF

V gene: TRBV6-6
CDR3 protein: CASSWGEGGYTF

V gene: TRBV2
CDR3 protein: CASSDAGYNEQFF

V gene: TRBV7-9
CDR3 protein: CASTLQGTEAFF

V gene: TRBV2
CDR3 protein: CASSFGQGRVNQPQHF

V gene: TRBV28
CDR3 protein: CASTVGGGGFYNEQFF

V gene: TRBV5-1
CDR3 protein: CASSGSTGLAFF

V gene: TRBV6-6
CDR3 protein: CASTPGTGTGELFF

V gene: TRBV2
CDR3 protein: CASRGLAVFTDTQYF

V gene: TRBV30
CDR3 protein: CAWSRNSRDRVFAGELFF

V gene: TRBV7-3
CDR3 protein: CASSSDTRAGGVFF

V gene: TRBV12-5
CDR3 protein: CASGPPGLAGYEQFF

V gene: TRBV9
CDR3 protein: CASGRGPPYNEQFF

V gene: TRBV7-2
CDR3 protein: CASSDAGFQPQHF

V gene: TRBV14
CDR3 protein: CASSPRIAGDTQYF

V gene: TRBV5-1
CDR3 protein: CASSLDRGRFPHEQYF

V gene: TRBV7-2
CDR3 protein: CASSQRTTLGTQYF

V gene: TRBV6-4
CDR3 protein: CASKGLAGGTGELFF

V gene: TRBV21-1
CDR3 protein: CAGSKRGVPLSTDTQYF

V gene: TRBV25-1
CDR3 protein: CASSEDRGNTQYF

V gene: TRBV27
CDR3 protein: CASRRAAQGQPQHF

V gene: TRBV5-1
CDR3 protein: CASSPRRGQANYGYTF

V gene: TRBV7-2
CDR3 protein: CASSLQGALYGYTF

V gene: TRBV6-5
CDR3 protein: CASSYGSRSYEQYF

V gene: TRBV6-6
CDR3 protein: CASSRDSYGYTF

V gene: TRBV7-2
CDR3 protein: CASSLTGGTEAFF

V gene: TRBV9
CDR3 protein: CASTDNPGIGNTEAFF

V gene: TRBV4-1
CDR3 protein: CASSQPKSSYNSPLHF

V gene: TRBV9
CDR3 protein: CASSVATSGGRVDTQYF

V gene: TRBV2
CDR3 protein: CASRGTDTEAFF

V gene: TRBV6-2/TRBV6-3
CDR3 protein: CASSYGRVETQYF

V gene: TRBV12-5
CDR3 protein: CASGWGGNSGEQYF

V gene: TRBV27
CDR3 protein: CASSPLPGRTQETQYF

V gene: TRBV9
CDR3 protein: CASSVDPGTSGRSYEQYF

V gene: TRBV2
CDR3 protein: CASIEVGSYEQYF